This T cell receptor beta chain stems from a study of T cell responses to AZD1222 COVID-19 vaccine (dated by TCRdb to the early 2020s). As for the study more broadly: A total of 233 trial participants underwent TCR sequencing, of whom about 210 received two doses of AZD1222 and about 25 received two doses of the MenACWY control vaccine. Trial participants were enrolled into age subgroups of 18-55, 56-69 and 70-plus years, which contained about 150, 27 and 61 TCR-sequenced participants, respectively.

This sample's time point label indicates: about 28 days (+/-7) after the second vaccine dose. Per the publication, the treatment or condition label means: meningococcal conjugate vaccine given as trial control. The vaccinee samples were drawn from two UK trials, COV001 and COV002, one of which was a single-blind randomized controlled phase 2/3 trial testing AZD1222 (ChAdOx1 nCoV-19) in healthy adults. For TCRbeta chain sequencing, PBMC samples were collected from trial participants at day 0 and at day 28 after the second dose. What the research found in general, with its limitations: Because no day 14 peak-response samples were available, repertoires were characterized only after the peak T cell response. In the small 56-69-year group, the increase in depth fell short of significance, most likely because of low power. Only a handful of AZD1222 recipients were SARS-CoV-2 seropositive at baseline, limiting conclusions about previously exposed vaccinees. After two AZD1222 doses, both the breadth and the depth of spike-specific TCRs were significantly higher than at day 0 and than in MenACWY recipients. Participants were mostly white British, with more females than males. The authors suggested clonal diversity may have been underestimated. The vaccine-associated CD4 TCRs covered the entire spike protein, and the dominant responses fell in regions 160-218 and 743-854. Nearly half of unique spike-specific TCRs reportedly recognized epitopes outside regions mutated in the B.1.351 and B.1.1.7 variants.

The CDR3 regions of human TCRbeta chains were subjected to immunosequencing. On the authors' methods: Repertoire TCRs were checked for matches against a reference library of SARS-CoV-2-specific TCRs that had been generated using the MIRA antigen-specificity platform. Breadth was defined as the fraction of unique TCRs that were SARS-CoV-2-associated, and depth was defined as the fraction of total T cells that were SARS-CoV-2-associated. Using the MIRA data, each spike-specific TCR was mapped to the spike region that the TCR reacts to and placed in a CD4 or CD8 class. Log10-transformed breadth and depth values were compared by one-way ANOVA with Sidak's multiple comparisons tests. Entries here come from immuneACCESS through TCRdb and include only in-frame sequences with V and J called. Some clones fail to appear in such tables; in the studies checked, an unresolved V gene covers under half of the shortfall, and the cause of the remainder is unknown. D and trimming were read from the DNA, whereas the V and J calls and clone size are those reported in that table. For this sample the table gives about 200,000 clones, of which around 94% were detected only once. Around 3.6% of the sample rests with the top ten.

V is clipped by 3 bases and J by 0 bases, and the sequence between their germline boundaries is 17 bases long. CDR1 is given as SGHTA and CDR2 as FQGNSA, both from the germline V gene. Reading from cysteine to phenylalanine, the CDR3 counts 18 amino acids. Only the CDR3 region is kept as DNA, spanning 54 bases read in frame from base 1. This clone was observed a handful of times. Its binding antigen is unknown. No much larger clonotype is one base removed from it; base qualities were not supplied. The V gene is TRBV7-2 and the J gene is TRBJ2-2; the D gene may be TRBD1 or TRBD2, since each aligns over 6 bases. The origin of this receptor is an adult who received the MenACWY meningococcal vaccine as a control. Sequenced here: peripheral blood, sampled 28 days after the second dose of the MenACWY control vaccine. The CDR3 in this case is CASSLRGAHNANTGELFF. The nucleotide sequence is TGTGCCAGCAGCTTGAGGGGGGCTCATAACGCGAACACCGGGGAGCTGTTTTTT.